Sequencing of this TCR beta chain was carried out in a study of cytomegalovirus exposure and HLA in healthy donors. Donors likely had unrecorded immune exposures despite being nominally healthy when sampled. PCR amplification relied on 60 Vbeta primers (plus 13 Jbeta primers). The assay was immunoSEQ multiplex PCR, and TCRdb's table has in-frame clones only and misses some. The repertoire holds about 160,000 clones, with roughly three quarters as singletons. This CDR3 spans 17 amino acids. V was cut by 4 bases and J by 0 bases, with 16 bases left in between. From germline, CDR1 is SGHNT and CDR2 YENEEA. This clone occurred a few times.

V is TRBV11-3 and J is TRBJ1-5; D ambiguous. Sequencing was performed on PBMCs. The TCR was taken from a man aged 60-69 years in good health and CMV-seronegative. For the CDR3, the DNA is TGTGCCAGCAGCTCCCGAATGGAGCGGTGTAGCAATCAGCCCCAGCATTTT. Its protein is CASSSRMERCSNQPQHF.